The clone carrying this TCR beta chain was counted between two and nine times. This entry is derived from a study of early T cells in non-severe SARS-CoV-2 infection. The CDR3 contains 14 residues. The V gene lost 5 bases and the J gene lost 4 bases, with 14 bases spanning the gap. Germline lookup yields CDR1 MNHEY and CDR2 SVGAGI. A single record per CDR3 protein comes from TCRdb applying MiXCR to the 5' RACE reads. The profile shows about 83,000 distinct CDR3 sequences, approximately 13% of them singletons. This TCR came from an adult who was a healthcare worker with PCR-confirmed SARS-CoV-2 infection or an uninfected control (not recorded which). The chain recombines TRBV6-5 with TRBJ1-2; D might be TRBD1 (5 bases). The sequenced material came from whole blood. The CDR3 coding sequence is TGTGCCAGCAGTCAACAGGAGAGCCTCTATGGCTACACCTTC. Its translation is CASSQQESLYGYTF.